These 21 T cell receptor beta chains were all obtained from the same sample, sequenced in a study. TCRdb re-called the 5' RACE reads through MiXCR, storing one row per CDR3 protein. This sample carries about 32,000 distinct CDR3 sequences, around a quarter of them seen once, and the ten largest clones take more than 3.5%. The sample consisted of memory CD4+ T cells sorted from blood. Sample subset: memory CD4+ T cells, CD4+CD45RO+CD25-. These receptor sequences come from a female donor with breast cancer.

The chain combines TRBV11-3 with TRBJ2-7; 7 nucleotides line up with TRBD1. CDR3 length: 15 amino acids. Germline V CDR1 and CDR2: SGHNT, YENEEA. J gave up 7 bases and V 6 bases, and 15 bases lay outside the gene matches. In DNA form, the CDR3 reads TGTGCCAGCAGTAAAGATGGGGACAGACGACCTGAGCAGTACTTC. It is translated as CASSKDGDRRPEQYF.

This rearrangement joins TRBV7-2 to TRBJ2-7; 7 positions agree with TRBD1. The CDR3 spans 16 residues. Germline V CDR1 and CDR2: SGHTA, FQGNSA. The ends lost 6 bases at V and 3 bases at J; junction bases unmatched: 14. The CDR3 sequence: CTSSPYPDRAGYEQYF. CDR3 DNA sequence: TGTACCAGCAGTCCCTACCCCGACAGGGCTGGCTACGAGCAGTACTTC.

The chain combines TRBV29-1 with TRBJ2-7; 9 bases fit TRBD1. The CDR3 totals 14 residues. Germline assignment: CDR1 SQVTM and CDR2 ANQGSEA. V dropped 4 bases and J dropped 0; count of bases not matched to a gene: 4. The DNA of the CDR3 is TGCAGCGTTGTCCGGGACAGGGTCTCCTACGAGCAGTACTTC. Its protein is CSVVRDRVSYEQYF.

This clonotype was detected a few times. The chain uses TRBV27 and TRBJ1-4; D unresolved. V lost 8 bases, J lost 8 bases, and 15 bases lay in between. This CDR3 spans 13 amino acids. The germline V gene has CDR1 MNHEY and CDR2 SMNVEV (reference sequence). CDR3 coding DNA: TGTGCCAGCCAGGAGGTCCCTGGGGAAAAACTGTTTTTT. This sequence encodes CASQEVPGEKLFF.

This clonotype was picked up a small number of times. The CDR3 DNA sequence: TGCGCCAGCAGCTACGAAAAAAGGACAACGAACACCGGGGAGCTGTTTTTT. Translating gives CASSYEKRTTNTGELFF. The rearrangement links TRBV5-1 to TRBJ2-2; D may be TRBD1 (5 bases). CDR3 length equals 17 residues. Germline values: CDR1 SGHRS, CDR2 YFSETQ. V shed 3 bases and J shed 0 bases, with 15 bases lying between them.

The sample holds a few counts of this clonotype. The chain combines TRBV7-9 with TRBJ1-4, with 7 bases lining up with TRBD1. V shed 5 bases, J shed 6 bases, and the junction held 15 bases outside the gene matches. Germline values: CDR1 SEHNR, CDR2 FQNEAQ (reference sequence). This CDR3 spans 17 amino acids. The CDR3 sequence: CASSPPDRDRDYEKLFF. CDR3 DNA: TGTGCCAGCAGCCCGCCCGACAGGGATCGAGACTATGAAAAACTGTTTTTT.

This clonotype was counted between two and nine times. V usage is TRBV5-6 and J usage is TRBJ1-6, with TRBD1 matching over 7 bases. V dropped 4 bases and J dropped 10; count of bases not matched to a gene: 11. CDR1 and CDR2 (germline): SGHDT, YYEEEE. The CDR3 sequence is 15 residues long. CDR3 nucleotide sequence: TGTGCCAGCAGCCGATCCGACAGGGAAATCTCACCCCTCCACTTT. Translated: CASSRSDREISPLHF.

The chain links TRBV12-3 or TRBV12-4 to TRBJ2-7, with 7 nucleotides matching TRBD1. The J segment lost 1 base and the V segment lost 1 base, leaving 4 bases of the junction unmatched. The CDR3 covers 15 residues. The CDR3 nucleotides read TGTGCCAGCAGTTTAGGAGACAGGGCTTCCTACGAGCAGTACTTC. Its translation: CASSLGDRASYEQYF.

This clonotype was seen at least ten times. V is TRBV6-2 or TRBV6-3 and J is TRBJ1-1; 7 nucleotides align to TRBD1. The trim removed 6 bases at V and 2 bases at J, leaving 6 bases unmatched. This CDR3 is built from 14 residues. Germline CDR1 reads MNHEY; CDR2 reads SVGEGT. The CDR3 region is CASRGTATNTEAFF. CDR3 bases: TGTGCCAGCAGAGGGACAGCCACAAACACTGAAGCTTTCTTT.

The CDR3 region is CASSYRTGAYEQYF. The CDR3 DNA sequence: TGTGCCAGCAGTTACAGGACAGGGGCCTACGAGCAGTACTTC. The chain joins TRBV6-6 to TRBJ2-7; 9 bases agree with TRBD1. With V trimmed by 2 bases and J by 2 bases, 1 base remained unmatched. CDR3 length: 14 amino acids. CDR1 is MNHNY, CDR2 SVGAGI, per germline (reference sequence).

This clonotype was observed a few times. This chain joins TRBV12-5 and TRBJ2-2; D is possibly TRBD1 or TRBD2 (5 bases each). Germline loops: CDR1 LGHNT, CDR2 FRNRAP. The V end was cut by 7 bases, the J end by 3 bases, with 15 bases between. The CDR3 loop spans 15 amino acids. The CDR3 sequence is CASAEGPRDTGELFF. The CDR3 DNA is TGTGCTAGTGCCGAGGGGCCGCGCGACACCGGGGAGCTGTTTTTT.

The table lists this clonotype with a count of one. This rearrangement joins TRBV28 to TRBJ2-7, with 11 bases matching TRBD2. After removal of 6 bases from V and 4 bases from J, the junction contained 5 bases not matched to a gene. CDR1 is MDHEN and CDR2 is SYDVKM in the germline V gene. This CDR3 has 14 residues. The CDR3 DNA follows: TGTGCCAGCAGCCCCAGGACTAGCGGGTACGAGCAGTACTTC. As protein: CASSPRTSGYEQYF.

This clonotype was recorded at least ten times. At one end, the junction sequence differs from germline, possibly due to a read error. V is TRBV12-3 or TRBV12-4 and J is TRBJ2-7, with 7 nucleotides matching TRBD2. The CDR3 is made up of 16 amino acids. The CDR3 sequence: CASSTVYPTSSYEQYF. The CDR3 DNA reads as TGTGCCAGCAGCACCGTATATCCGACTAGCTCCTACGAACAGTACTTC.

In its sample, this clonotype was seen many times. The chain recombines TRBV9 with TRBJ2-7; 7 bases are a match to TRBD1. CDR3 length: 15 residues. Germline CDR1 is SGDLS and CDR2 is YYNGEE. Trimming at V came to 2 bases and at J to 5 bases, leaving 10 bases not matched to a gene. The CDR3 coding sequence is TGTGCCAGCAGCGTGAGACCGGACAGGATCCACGAGCAGTACTTC. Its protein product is CASSVRPDRIHEQYF.

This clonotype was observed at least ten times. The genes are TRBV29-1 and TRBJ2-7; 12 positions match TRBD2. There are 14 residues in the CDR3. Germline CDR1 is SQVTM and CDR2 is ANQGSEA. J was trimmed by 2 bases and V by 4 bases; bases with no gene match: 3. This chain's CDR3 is CSVAGLAGPYEQYF. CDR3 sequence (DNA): TGCAGCGTTGCAGGACTAGCGGGGCCCTACGAGCAGTACTTC.

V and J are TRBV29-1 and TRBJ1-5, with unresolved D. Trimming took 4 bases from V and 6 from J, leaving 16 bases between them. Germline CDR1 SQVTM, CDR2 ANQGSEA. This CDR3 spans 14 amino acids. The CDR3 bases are TGCAGCGTTGGAGTGGGGTTGGGCACTCAGCCCCAGCATTTT. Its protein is CSVGVGLGTQPQHF.

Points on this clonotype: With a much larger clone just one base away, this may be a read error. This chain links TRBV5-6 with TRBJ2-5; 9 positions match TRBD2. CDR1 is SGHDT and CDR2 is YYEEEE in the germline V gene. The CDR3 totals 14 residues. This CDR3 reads CTSSLGSGRETQYF. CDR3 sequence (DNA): TGTACCAGCAGCTTGGGTAGCGGGAGAGAGACCCAGTACTTC.

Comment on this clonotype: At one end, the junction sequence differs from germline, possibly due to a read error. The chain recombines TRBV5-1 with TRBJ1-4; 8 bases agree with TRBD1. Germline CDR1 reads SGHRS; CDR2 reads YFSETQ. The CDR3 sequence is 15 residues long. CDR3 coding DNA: TGTGCCAGAAGAACTTCCAGGGGGCCAGAAGAAAAACTGTTTTTT. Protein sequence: CARRTSRGPEEKLFF.

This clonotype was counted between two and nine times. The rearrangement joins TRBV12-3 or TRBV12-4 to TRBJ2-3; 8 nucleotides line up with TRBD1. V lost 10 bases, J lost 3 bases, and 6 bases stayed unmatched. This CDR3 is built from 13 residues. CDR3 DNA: TGTGCCATACAGACAGGGGAAACAGATACGCAGTATTTT. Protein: CAIQTGETDTQYF.

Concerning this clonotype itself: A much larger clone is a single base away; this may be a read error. The CDR3 spells CASSSTGGLNTEAFF. The CDR3 DNA follows: TGTGCCAGCAGTTCCACAGGGGGTTTGAACACTGAAGCTTTCTTT. The chain links TRBV6-5 to TRBJ1-1, with TRBD1 identical over 8 bases. The V gene end was trimmed by 4 bases and the J gene end by 0 bases; junction bases not matched to a gene: 4. This CDR3 is built from 15 residues. Germline values: CDR1 MNHEY, CDR2 SVGAGI.

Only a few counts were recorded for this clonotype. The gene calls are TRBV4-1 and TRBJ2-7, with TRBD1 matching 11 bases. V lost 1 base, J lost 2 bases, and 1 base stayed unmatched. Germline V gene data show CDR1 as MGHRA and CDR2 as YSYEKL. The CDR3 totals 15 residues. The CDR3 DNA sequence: TGCGCCAGCAGCCAAGGGGGACAGGGGGCCTACGAGCAGTACTTC. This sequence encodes CASSQGGQGAYEQYF.